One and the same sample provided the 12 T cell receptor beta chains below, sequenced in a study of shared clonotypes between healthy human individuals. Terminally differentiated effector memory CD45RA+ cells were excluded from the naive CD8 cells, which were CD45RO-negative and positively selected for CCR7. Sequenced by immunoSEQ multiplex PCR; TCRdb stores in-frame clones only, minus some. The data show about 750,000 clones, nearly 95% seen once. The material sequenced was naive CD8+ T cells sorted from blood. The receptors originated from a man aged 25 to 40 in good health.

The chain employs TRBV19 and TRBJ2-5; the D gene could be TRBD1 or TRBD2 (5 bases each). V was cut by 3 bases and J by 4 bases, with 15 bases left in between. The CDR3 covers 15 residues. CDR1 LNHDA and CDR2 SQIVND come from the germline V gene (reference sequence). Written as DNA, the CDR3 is TGTGCCAGTAGTATCGAGGGGCGCACCGGAGAGACCCAGTACTTC. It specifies CASSIEGRTGETQYF. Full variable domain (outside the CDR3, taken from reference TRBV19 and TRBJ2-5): DGGITQSPKYLFRKEGQNVTLSCEQNLNHDAMYWYRQDPGQGLRLIYYSQIVNDFQKGDIAEGYSVSREKKESFPLTVTSAQKNPTAFYLCASSIEGRTGETQYFGPGTRLLVL.

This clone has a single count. The CDR3 here is CSASYPEEAFF. Here the CDR3 DNA reads TGCAGTGCTAGTTACCCTGAGGAAGCTTTCTTT. The V and J genes are TRBV20-1 and TRBJ1-1, with D hard to call. The CDR3 spans 11 residues. Germline lookup yields CDR1 DFQATT and CDR2 SNEGSKA (reference sequence). V was cut by 3 bases and J by 8 bases, with 10 bases left in between.

The DNA for the CDR3 is TGTGCCAGCAGCTTGCGTGAGATAGCGGGAGGGCCATACAATGAGCAGTTCTTC. This codes for CASSLREIAGGPYNEQFF. The chain is built from TRBV5-5 and TRBJ2-1; TRBD2 agrees at 11 bases. CDR1 is SGHKS and CDR2 is YYEKEE in the germline V gene (reference sequence). Trimming cost V 1 base and J 4 bases; bases outside gene matches: 10. CDR3 length: 18 residues.

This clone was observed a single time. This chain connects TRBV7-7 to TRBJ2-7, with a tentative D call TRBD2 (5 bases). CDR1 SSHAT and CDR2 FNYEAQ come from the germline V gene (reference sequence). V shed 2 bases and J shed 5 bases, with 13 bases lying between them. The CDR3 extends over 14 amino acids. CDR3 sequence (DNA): TGTGCCAGCAGCTTATCGGGTTACGGGGACGAGCAGTACTTC. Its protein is CASSLSGYGDEQYF. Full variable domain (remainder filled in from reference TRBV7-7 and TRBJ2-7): GAGVSQSPRYKVTKRGQDVTLRCDPISSHATLYWYQQALGQGPEFLTYFNYEAQPDKSGLPSDRFSAERPEGSISTLTIQRTEQRDSAMYRCASSLSGYGDEQYFGPGTRLTVT.

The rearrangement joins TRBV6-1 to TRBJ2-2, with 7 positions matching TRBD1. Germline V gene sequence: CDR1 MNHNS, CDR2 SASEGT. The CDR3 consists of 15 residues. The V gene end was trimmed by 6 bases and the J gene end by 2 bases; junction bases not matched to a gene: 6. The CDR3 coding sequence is TGTGCCAGCAGAGGCCGGGACAGCAACACCGGGGAGCTGTTTTTT. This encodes CASRGRDSNTGELFF.

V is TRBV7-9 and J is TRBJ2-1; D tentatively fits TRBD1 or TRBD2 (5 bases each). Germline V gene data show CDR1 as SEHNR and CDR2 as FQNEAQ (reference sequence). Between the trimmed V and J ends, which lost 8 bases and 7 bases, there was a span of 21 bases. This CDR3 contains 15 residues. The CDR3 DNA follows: TGTGCCAGCGACCGCTACGGGTTGGGGGAGAATGAGCAGTTCTTC. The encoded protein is CASDRYGLGENEQFF.

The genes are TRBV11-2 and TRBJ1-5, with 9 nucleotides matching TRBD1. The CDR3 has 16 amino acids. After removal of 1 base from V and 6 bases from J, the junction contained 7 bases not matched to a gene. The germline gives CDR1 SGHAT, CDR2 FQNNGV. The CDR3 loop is CASSLGGTGRSQPQHF. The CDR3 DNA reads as TGTGCCAGCAGCTTAGGTGGGACAGGGAGGAGTCAGCCCCAGCATTTT.

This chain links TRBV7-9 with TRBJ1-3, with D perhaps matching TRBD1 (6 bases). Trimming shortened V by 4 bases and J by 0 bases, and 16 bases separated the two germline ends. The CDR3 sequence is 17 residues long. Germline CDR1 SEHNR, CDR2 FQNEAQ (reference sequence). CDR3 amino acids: CASSSSVRDISGNTIYF. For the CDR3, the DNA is TGTGCCAGCAGCTCCTCGGTCAGGGACATCTCTGGAAACACCATATATTTT.

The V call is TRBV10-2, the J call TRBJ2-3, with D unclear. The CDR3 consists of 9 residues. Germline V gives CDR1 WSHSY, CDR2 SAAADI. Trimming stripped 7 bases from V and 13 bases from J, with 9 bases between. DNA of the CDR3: TGCGCCAGCACCCTGGGTGAGTATTTT. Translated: CASTLGEYF.

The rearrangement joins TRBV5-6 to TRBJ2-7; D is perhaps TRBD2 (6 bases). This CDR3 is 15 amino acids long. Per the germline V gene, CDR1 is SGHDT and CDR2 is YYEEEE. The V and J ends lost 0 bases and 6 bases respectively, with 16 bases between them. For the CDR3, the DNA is TGTGCCAGCAGCTTGGGCGGGACCACCCCTGTCGAGCAGTACTTC. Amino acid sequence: CASSLGGTTPVEQYF.

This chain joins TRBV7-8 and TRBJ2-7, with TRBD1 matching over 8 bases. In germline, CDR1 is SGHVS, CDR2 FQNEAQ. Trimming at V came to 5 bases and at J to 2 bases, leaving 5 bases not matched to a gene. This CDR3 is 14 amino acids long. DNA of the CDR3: TGTGCCAGCAGCCCCGGACAGGGACCCTACGAGCAGTACTTC. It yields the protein CASSPGQGPYEQYF. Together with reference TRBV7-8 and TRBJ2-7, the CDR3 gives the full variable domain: GAGVSQSPRYKVAKRGQDVALRCDPISGHVSLFWYQQALGQGPEFLTYFQNEAQLDKSGLPSDRFFAERPEGSVSTLKIQRTQQEDSAVYLCASSPGQGPYEQYFGPGTRLTVT.

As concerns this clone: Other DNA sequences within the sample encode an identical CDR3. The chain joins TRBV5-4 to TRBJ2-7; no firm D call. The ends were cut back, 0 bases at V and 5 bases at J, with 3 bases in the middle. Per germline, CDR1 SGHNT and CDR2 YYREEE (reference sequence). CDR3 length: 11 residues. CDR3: CASSLADEQYF. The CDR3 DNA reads TGTGCCAGCAGCTTGGCCGACGAGCAGTACTTC.